The clone carrying this T cell receptor (beta chain) was counted a few times. The second PCR ran about 6 to 12 cycles with a sample-barcoded 5' primer and J-beta primers. Every sample produced at least 2.5 million CDR3-containing paired-end reads. TCRdb ran MiXCR on the 5' RACE reads and lists one entry per CDR3 protein. The table shows about 780,000 distinct CDR3 sequences, with around a quarter occurring only once. V shed 2 bases and J shed 6 bases, with 22 bases lying between them. Germline-derived CDR1 and CDR2 are MNHNY and SVGAGI (reference sequence). The CDR3 has 17 residues. This record belongs to a study of blood T cells in healthy people across ages. The data also belong to a second study, concerning T cells of mothers and their children. This second study notes: Three healthy Caucasian mothers and their six children were the donors. Nobody spotted any persistent microchimeric T cell clones.

Sequences were obtained from blood. The chain recombines TRBV6-6 with TRBJ1-2; TRBD1 might be the D (6 bases). This clonotype was obtained from a boy between 10 and 17 years old in good health. The CDR3: CASSYQRGGATTHGYTF. CDR3 nucleotide sequence: TGTGCCAGCAGTTACCAGAGGGGGGGGGCAACGACCCATGGCTACACCTTC.